One sample yielded the 9 T cell receptor beta chains listed below, sequenced in a study of blood T cell repertoires in COVID-19. Produced via immunoSEQ multiplex PCR; TCRdb's table is partial and in-frame only. The data show a few hundred thousand clones, more than 90% seen once. The sequencing sample was made of peripheral blood. The source is a person aged 18 to 30 with COVID-19, enrolled during active disease.

CDR3 sequence (DNA): TGTGCCAGCAGTTTATATACAGGGGCGGAGACCCAGTACTTC. Its protein is CASSLYTGAETQYF. The chain has TRBV27 and TRBJ2-5; 7 bases are a match to TRBD1. J gave up 5 bases and V 1 base, and 4 bases lay outside the gene matches. Germline lookup yields CDR1 MNHEY and CDR2 SMNVEV (reference sequence). The CDR3 has 14 residues.

The chain joins TRBV6-5 to TRBJ1-6; D might be TRBD1 (5 bases). Trimming left V 0 bases short and J 10 bases short, with 10 bases between. CDR1 and CDR2 (germline): MNHEY, SVGAGI. The CDR3 has 14 amino acids. CDR3 sequence (DNA): TGTGCCAGCAGTTACTCCTGGGGGGACTCACCCCTCCACTTT. Amino acids: CASSYSWGDSPLHF.

This clone has just one count. The CDR3 loop is CASSPGTENTEAFF. The CDR3 region has the DNA TGTGCCAGTAGCCCAGGGACAGAGAACACTGAAGCTTTCTTT. The rearrangement uses TRBV19 and TRBJ1-1; 7 positions agree with TRBD1. From germline, CDR1 is LNHDA and CDR2 SQIVND (reference sequence). This CDR3 is 14 amino acids long. Trimming at V came to 6 bases and at J to 1 base, leaving 5 bases not matched to a gene.

The chain links TRBV14 to TRBJ2-5, with TRBD1 matching 10 bases. There are 15 residues in the CDR3. The germline V gene encodes CDR1 SGHDN and CDR2 FVKESK. With V trimmed by 3 bases and J by 10 bases, 11 bases remained unmatched. CDR3 bases: TGTGCCAGCAGCCATCGCGCCGGGACAGGGGTTGACCAGTACTTC. As protein: CASSHRAGTGVDQYF.

Concerning this clone itself: One end of the junction varies from germline; a read error may be responsible. The chain recombines TRBV12-3 or TRBV12-4 with TRBJ1-2; maybe TRBD1 (6 bases). CDR3 length equals 13 residues. In DNA, the CDR3 is TGTGCCAGCAGCTTAGGACAGCTCTATGGCTACACCTTC. Translating it yields CASSLGQLYGYTF.

The chain combines TRBV19 with TRBJ2-7; 12 bases map to TRBD2. This CDR3 has 16 residues. Germline V gives CDR1 LNHDA, CDR2 SQIVND (reference sequence). With V trimmed by 3 bases and J by 3 bases, 6 bases remained unmatched. The CDR3 here is CASSISLAGGNYEQYF. The CDR3 bases are TGTGCCAGTAGTATTTCTCTAGCGGGAGGGAACTACGAGCAGTACTTC.

The CDR3 DNA sequence: TGTGCCAGCAGCAGAGGGACTAGCGGGAGGGAAGAGACCCAGTACTTC. It is translated as CASSRGTSGREETQYF. V gene TRBV7-6 combines with J gene TRBJ2-5, with 16 nucleotides matching TRBD2. The CDR3 is 16 amino acids. V was clipped by 5 bases and J by 3 bases; unmatched bases: 3. CDR1 and CDR2 (germline): SGHVS, FNYEAQ.

This sequence joins TRBV3-1 (or the pseudogene TRBV3-2) and TRBJ1-1; a weak D match, TRBD1 (6 bases). Germline V gives CDR1 LGHDT, CDR2 YNNKEL (reference sequence). With 6 bases removed from V and 4 bases from J, the gap between germline ends came to 15 bases. This CDR3 region has 14 residues. CDR3 protein: CASRPQGRFTEAFF. The CDR3 DNA reads as TGTGCCAGCAGACCACAGGGAAGGTTCACTGAAGCTTTCTTT.

This chain links TRBV27 with TRBJ2-5; TRBD1 matches at 7 bases. The length of the CDR3 is 12 residues. V trimming: 5 bases; J trimming: 7 bases; junction bases outside the gene matches: 4. The germline V gene encodes CDR1 MNHEY and CDR2 SMNVEV (reference sequence). The CDR3 bases are TGTGCCAGCAGTCCCTCAGGGGGGACCCAGTACTTC. This sequence encodes CASSPSGGTQYF.